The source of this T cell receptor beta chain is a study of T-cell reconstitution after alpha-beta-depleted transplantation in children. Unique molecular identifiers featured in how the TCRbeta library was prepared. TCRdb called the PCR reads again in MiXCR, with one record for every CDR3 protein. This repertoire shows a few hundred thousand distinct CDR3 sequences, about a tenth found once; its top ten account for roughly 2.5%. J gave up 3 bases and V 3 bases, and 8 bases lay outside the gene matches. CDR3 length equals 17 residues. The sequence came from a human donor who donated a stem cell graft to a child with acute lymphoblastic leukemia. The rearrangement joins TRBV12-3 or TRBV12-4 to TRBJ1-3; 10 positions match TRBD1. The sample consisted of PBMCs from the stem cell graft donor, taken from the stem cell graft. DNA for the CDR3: TGTGCCAGCAGTTTGGGACAGGGGCCAATAGTTGGAAACACCATATATTTT. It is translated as CASSLGQGPIVGNTIYF.